This TCR beta chain was obtained from a study of blood T cell repertoires in COVID-19. At the level of the study: COVID-19 samples collected from the United States, Italy and Spain covered acute and convalescent phases.

V was pared by 6 bases and J by 4 bases, with 19 bases between. This CDR3 is built from 15 residues. The germline V gene has CDR1 MNHEY and CDR2 SVGAGI. Sequenced by immunoSEQ multiplex PCR; TCRdb stores in-frame clones only, minus some. The sample records around 230,000 clones, 88% being singletons. Study members were between about 18 and 95 years old and lived in 24 US regions. The study assigned cohorts using participant-reported clinical history. Cohort 3 recovery required two negative PCRs, clearance, or symptom resolution. The sequence was obtained from a woman under 40 who had recovered from COVID-19. The chain joins TRBV6-5 to TRBJ2-7, with a possible D match to TRBD2 (5 bases). The sequenced sample consisted of PBMCs or T cells enriched from blood (not recorded which). CDR3 sequence reads: CASRAGWTLVYEQYF. The CDR3 DNA is TGTGCCAGCAGAGCAGGCTGGACTTTGGTGTACGAGCAGTACTTC.